Listed below are T cell receptor beta chains from one sample, sequenced in a study of shared clonotypes between healthy human individuals. Profiling relied on immunoSEQ multiplex PCR, and the TCRdb table lists in-frame clones only, not all of them. The sample records 950,000 to 1,300,000 clones, more than 65% being singletons. Sequencing used memory CD4+ T cells sorted from blood. The receptors stem from a man younger than 30 in good health. Each CDR3 is given with its conserved first and last residue. D genes are given only for firm matches. Some rows mark clone size as missing; the rest say once, few, many or name a class of expanded clone.

j_gene,d_gene,v_gene,abundance,CDR3aa,CDR3nt
TRBJ2-5,NA,TRBV9,NA,CANRPRAGTETQYF,TGTGCCAACCGACCCCGTGCGGGAACAGAGACCCAGTACTTC
TRBJ2-1,NA,TRBV7-8,NA,CASSLRVRGGTSNEQFF,TGTGCCAGCAGTCTCCGGGTTAGGGGCGGAACTTCCAATGAGCAGTTCTTC
TRBJ2-5,TRBD1,TRBV7-9,NA,CASGLQGARETQYF,TGTGCCAGCGGATTACAGGGGGCGAGGGAGACCCAGTACTTC
TRBJ2-3,NA,TRBV5-4,NA,CASSLGQGADTQYF,TGTGCCAGCAGCCTAGGGCAGGGAGCAGATACGCAGTATTTT
TRBJ2-1,TRBD2,TRBV18,NA,CASSPARLAGINNEQFF,TGTGCCAGCTCACCAGCCCGACTAGCGGGGATAAACAATGAGCAGTTCTTC
TRBJ1-2,NA,TRBV7-4,once,CASSFLRRFQLCGYTF,TGTGCCAGCAGCTTTTTGAGACGCTTCCAATTATGCGGCTACACCTTC
TRBJ1-4,NA,TRBV5-1,NA,CASSARTVNEKLFF,TGCGCCAGCAGCGCCCGGACAGTAAATGAAAAACTGTTTTTT
TRBJ2-3,NA,TRBV15,NA,CATSRASRSTDTQYF,TGTGCCACCAGCAGGGCATCCCGCTCCACAGATACGCAGTATTTT
TRBJ1-2,TRBD1,TRBV5-6,NA,CASSLAGQIGGYTF,TGTGCCAGCAGCTTGGCGGGACAGATCGGTGGCTACACCTTC
TRBJ1-3,NA,TRBV15,NA,CATSRDIQGTGNTIYF,TGTGCCACCAGCAGAGATATTCAGGGAACGGGAAACACCATATATTTT
TRBJ2-1,NA,TRBV5-4,few,CASSVPQGAEQFF,TGTGCCAGCAGCGTCCCACAGGGAGCTGAGCAGTTCTTC
TRBJ1-5,TRBD1,TRBV6-1,NA,CAIGDRGANQPQHF,TGTGCCATTGGTGACAGGGGGGCCAATCAGCCCCAGCATTTT
TRBJ1-1,NA,TRBV30,NA,CAWANLGGVTEAFF,TGTGCCTGGGCGAACTTAGGAGGAGTCACTGAAGCTTTCTTT
TRBJ2-7,TRBD1,TRBV5-6,NA,CASSPAGTGDPEQYF,TGTGCCAGCAGCCCCGCCGGGACAGGGGACCCCGAGCAGTACTTC
TRBJ2-3,NA,TRBV29-1,few,CSVERGGTDTQYF,TGCAGCGTTGAGAGGGGGGGTACAGATACGCAGTATTTT
TRBJ2-2,TRBD2,TRBV9,NA,CASSFRGGANTGELFF,TGTGCCAGCAGCTTTCGCGGGGGGGCCAACACCGGGGAGCTGTTTTTT
TRBJ2-3,NA,TRBV6-5,NA,CASTTEGGRTDTQYF,TGTGCCAGCACCACGGAGGGGGGGCGCACAGATACGCAGTATTTT
TRBJ2-7,TRBD2,TRBV5-1,NA,CASSSGRASYEQYF,TGCGCCAGCAGCTCCGGGAGGGCCTCCTACGAGCAGTACTTC
TRBJ1-1,TRBD1,TRBV25-1,NA,CASSESWGQGTHTEAFF,TGTGCCAGCAGTGAATCGTGGGGACAGGGGACCCACACTGAAGCTTTCTTT
TRBJ1-1,NA,TRBV5-5,NA,CASSFDPGTKERAFF,TGTGCCAGCAGCTTCGATCCCGGGACCAAGGAGAGGGCTTTCTTT
TRBJ1-3,NA,TRBV28,NA,CASSLVTRNGNTIYF,TGTGCCAGCAGTTTAGTTACAAGGAATGGAAACACCATATATTTT
TRBJ1-2,NA,TRBV5-1,many,CASSLAGGFYGYTF,TGCGCCAGCAGCTTGGCCGGGGGATTCTATGGCTACACCTTC
TRBJ1-5,NA,TRBV19,once,CASSTQIRQPQHF,TGTGCCAGTAGCACACAGATTAGACAGCCCCAGCATTTT
TRBJ2-3,NA,TRBV19,many,CASSTIRGGPDTQYF,TGTGCCAGTAGTACGATCCGCGGAGGGCCGGATACGCAGTATTTT
TRBJ2-7,NA,TRBV6-5,many,CASSQVPSSYEQYF,TGTGCCAGCAGTCAGGTCCCGAGCTCCTACGAGCAGTACTTC
TRBJ1-2,NA,TRBV6-1,NA,CASSGAGRLNYGYTF,TGTGCCAGCAGTGGCGCGGGACGGCTTAACTATGGCTACACCTTC
TRBJ2-1,TRBD2,TRBV7-2,NA,CASSRLAGVYNEQFF,TGTGCCAGCAGCCGACTAGCGGGAGTTTACAATGAGCAGTTCTTC
TRBJ2-1,TRBD1,TRBV13,NA,CASSPGGQGPYNEQFF,TGTGCCAGCAGCCCGGGGGGACAGGGGCCGTACAATGAGCAGTTCTTC
TRBJ2-3,NA,TRBV19,NA,CASSIGTTDTDTQYF,TGTGCCAGTAGTATAGGGACTACCGACACAGATACGCAGTATTTT
TRBJ1-4,TRBD1,TRBV9,NA,CASSTYPGTESFEKLFF,TGTGCCAGCAGCACCTACCCAGGGACAGAGAGTTTTGAAAAACTGTTTTTT
TRBJ1-4,NA,TRBV9,NA,CASSPNAALTNEKLFF,TGTGCCAGCAGTCCCAACGCAGCCCTAACTAATGAAAAACTGTTTTTT